These T cell receptor beta chains were read from a single sample in a study of blood T cell repertoires in COVID-19. The protocol was immunoSEQ multiplex PCR, while the TCRdb copy is restricted to in-frame clones and leaves out a portion. The table lists 150,000 to 200,000 clones, 83% of them singletons, with roughly 2% in the top ten. Specimen: peripheral blood. All receptors come from a woman older than 75 with acute or convalescent COVID-19. CDR3s include the opening cysteine and the closing phenylalanine or tryptophan. A D gene is named only where the DNA matches it firmly. Clone size is given for some rows only: seen once, a few or many times, or a class if the clone is expanded.

size	V	J	D	CDR3	DNA
-	TRBV6-5	TRBJ2-5	TRBD2	CASRWGGTQETQYF	TGTGCCAGCCGGTGGGGAGGGACCCAAGAGACCCAGTACTTC
-	TRBV23-1	TRBJ1-4	TRBD1	CASSQLRDRDEKLFF	TGCGCCAGCAGTCAATTAAGGGACAGGGATGAAAAACTGTTTTTT
-	TRBV19	TRBJ2-7	-	CASSIEAGSAYEQYF	TGTGCCAGTAGTATAGAAGCGGGCTCAGCCTACGAGCAGTACTTC
-	TRBV6-4	TRBJ1-6	-	CASSETGFAPLHF	TGTGCCAGCAGTGAAACAGGGTTTGCACCCCTCCACTTT
few	TRBV28	TRBJ1-5	-	CASSPTGHSNQPQHF	TGTGCCAGCAGCCCGACAGGCCATAGCAATCAGCCCCAGCATTTT
-	TRBV9	TRBJ2-7	-	CASSVAEGEQYF	TGTGCCAGCAGCGTAGCCGAGGGCGAGCAGTACTTC
-	TRBV2	TRBJ2-5	TRBD1	CASSSDRQGAGTQYF	TGTGCCAGCAGCTCAGACAGACAGGGTGCAGGGACCCAGTACTTC
-	TRBV10-3	TRBJ2-2	TRBD1	CAIRQTGGKSSGELFF	TGTGCCATCCGCCAAACAGGGGGCAAGTCATCCGGGGAGCTGTTTTTT
-	TRBV5-6	TRBJ1-4	-	CASSLESATNEKLFF	TGTGCCAGCAGCTTGGAATCTGCAACTAATGAAAAACTGTTTTTT
-	TRBV6-5	TRBJ1-2	TRBD1	CASSYSDRGYGYTF	TGTGCCAGCAGTTACTCGGACAGGGGCTATGGCTACACCTTC
-	TRBV6-1	TRBJ1-3	-	CASSVVQDPSGNTIYF	TGTGCCAGCAGTGTGGTACAGGACCCTTCTGGAAACACCATATATTTT
-	TRBV19	TRBJ1-5	-	CASSIELSNQPQHF	TGTGCCAGTAGTATAGAACTTAGCAATCAGCCCCAGCATTTT
-	TRBV2	TRBJ2-4	TRBD1	CASRGRGSKNIQYF	TGTGCCAGCAGGGGCAGGGGGTCCAAAAACATTCAGTACTTC
-	TRBV9	TRBJ1-2	-	CASSVGPYIYGYTF	TGTGCCAGCAGCGTAGGGCCATATATATATGGCTACACCTTC
-	TRBV6-2/TRBV6-3	TRBJ2-7	TRBD1	CASSTTRTGGTYEQYF	TGTGCCAGCAGTACTACTCGGACAGGGGGAACCTACGAGCAGTACTTC
-	TRBV28	TRBJ2-3	-	CASSLDSSKEDTQYF	TGTGCCAGCAGTTTAGACAGCAGTAAGGAAGATACGCAGTATTTT
-	TRBV9	TRBJ2-3	-	CASSGDDTQYF	TGTGCCAGCAGCGGAGATGATACGCAGTATTTT
-	TRBV4-1	TRBJ2-7	-	CASSQEPGAREQYF	TGCGCCAGCAGCCAAGAGCCAGGGGCTAGGGAGCAGTACTTC
-	TRBV19	TRBJ2-1	TRBD2	CASSILPSGGNEQFF	TGTGCCAGTAGTATTTTGCCTAGCGGGGGCAATGAGCAGTTCTTC
-	TRBV9	TRBJ1-2	-	CASSVQSETYGYTF	TGTGCCAGCAGCGTACAGTCAGAAACCTATGGCTACACCTTC
-	TRBV10-3	TRBJ1-1	-	CAISEQGRGGAEAFF	TGTGCCATCAGTGAGCAGGGCAGGGGTGGTGCTGAAGCTTTCTTT
-	TRBV5-1	TRBJ2-7	TRBD2	CASRPGGARTDNPYEQYF	TGCGCCAGCAGGCCGGGGGGGGCCCGGACGGACAATCCCTACGAGCAGTACTTC
-	TRBV20-1	TRBJ1-2	-	CSASGGYGYTF	TGCAGTGCTAGCGGGGGTTATGGCTACACCTTC
few	TRBV18	TRBJ2-2	-	CASSPPPAQNTGELFF	TGTGCCAGCTCACCACCGCCCGCACAGAACACCGGGGAGCTGTTTTTT
-	TRBV18	TRBJ2-2	TRBD1	CASSPSRQGAVGNTGELFF	TGTGCCAGCTCACCCTCGAGACAGGGGGCAGTGGGAAACACCGGGGAGCTGTTTTTT
-	TRBV6-2/TRBV6-3	TRBJ2-1	TRBD2	CASSYSKGGGSSYNEQFF	TGTGCCAGCAGTTACTCGAAGGGAGGCGGGAGCTCCTACAATGAGCAGTTCTTC
-	TRBV6-1	TRBJ1-2	-	CASSEPRGNYGYTF	TGTGCCAGCAGTGAACCGCGGGGAAACTATGGCTACACCTTC
-	TRBV2	TRBJ2-3	TRBD2	CASSSLAGDTDTQYF	TGTGCCAGCAGTTCTTTAGCGGGGGATACGGATACGCAGTATTTT
-	TRBV15	TRBJ2-7	-	CATSREGGSYEQYF	TGTGCCACCAGCAGGGAGGGTGGCTCCTACGAGCAGTACTTC
-	TRBV14	TRBJ2-1	TRBD2	CASSHGLAGGPYNEQFF	TGTGCCAGCAGCCACGGACTAGCGGGGGGGCCCTACAATGAGCAGTTCTTC
-	TRBV2	TRBJ2-1	-	CARGAQGSDEQFF	TGTGCCAGGGGTGCCCAGGGAAGCGATGAGCAGTTCTTC
-	TRBV28	TRBJ2-7	TRBD1	CASLPSGGQGSYEQYF	TGTGCCAGCCTTCCTTCGGGGGGACAGGGTTCCTACGAGCAGTACTTC
-	TRBV10-3	TRBJ2-5	-	CAISESPRGLETQYF	TGTGCCATCAGTGAGTCGCCCAGAGGGTTGGAGACCCAGTACTTC
-	TRBV5-1	TRBJ2-2	-	CASRTGTPNTGELFF	TGCGCCAGCAGGACCGGGACTCCGAACACCGGGGAGCTGTTTTTT
-	TRBV6-2/TRBV6-3	TRBJ2-7	TRBD2	CASSYTSGRLSYEQYF	TGTGCCAGCAGTTACACTAGCGGGAGGCTCTCCTACGAGCAGTACTTC
once	TRBV2	TRBJ2-3	TRBD2	CASRGGTSGRTDTQYF	TGTGCCAGCAGGGGCGGGACTAGCGGGCGCACAGATACGCAGTATTTT
-	TRBV7-8	TRBJ2-3	-	CASSLQGNTQYF	TGTGCCAGCAGCTTACAGGGCAACACGCAGTATTTT
-	TRBV27	TRBJ1-1	TRBD1	CASRLQGAHTEAFF	TGTGCCAGCAGGCTACAGGGGGCGCACACTGAAGCTTTCTTT
-	TRBV7-2	TRBJ1-4	-	CASSPQWGGDEKLFF	TGTGCCAGCAGCCCCCAGTGGGGAGGGGACGAAAAACTGTTTTTT
few	TRBV9	TRBJ1-2	TRBD1	CASSGFRDRVPSNYGYTF	TGTGCCAGCAGCGGATTCCGGGACAGGGTCCCCTCTAACTATGGCTACACCTTC
-	TRBV7-4	TRBJ1-5	-	CASSPVGQNYSNQPQHF	TGTGCCAGCAGCCCGGTTGGGCAGAATTATAGCAATCAGCCCCAGCATTTT
-	TRBV7-7	TRBJ2-7	-	CASSLEQGGEQYF	TGTGCTAGCAGCTTAGAACAGGGCGGCGAGCAGTACTTC
-	TRBV19	TRBJ2-7	TRBD2	CASRLAGEGLGEQYF	TGTGCCAGTCGTCTAGCGGGAGAGGGGCTCGGCGAGCAGTACTTC
-	TRBV28	TRBJ2-4	-	CASSWGPGAKNIQYF	TGTGCCAGCAGTTGGGGGCCAGGGGCGAAAAACATTCAGTACTTC
-	TRBV5-1	TRBJ2-3	TRBD2	CASSWGGDGPDTQYF	TGCGCCAGCAGCTGGGGAGGGGACGGCCCAGATACGCAGTATTTT